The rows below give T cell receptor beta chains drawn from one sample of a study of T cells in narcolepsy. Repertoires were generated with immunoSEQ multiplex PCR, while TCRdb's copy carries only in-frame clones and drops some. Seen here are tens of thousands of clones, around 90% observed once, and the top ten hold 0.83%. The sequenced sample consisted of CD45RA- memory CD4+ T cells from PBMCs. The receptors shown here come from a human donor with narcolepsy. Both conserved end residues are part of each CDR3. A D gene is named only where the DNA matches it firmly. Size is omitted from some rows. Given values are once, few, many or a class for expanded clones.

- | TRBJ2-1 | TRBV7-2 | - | CASSLVAYNEQFF | TGTGCCAGCAGCTTAGTAGCCTACAATGAGCAGTTCTTC
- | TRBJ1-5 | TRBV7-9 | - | CASSLGSDGNQPQHF | TGTGCCAGCAGCTTAGGGTCCGATGGCAATCAGCCCCAGCATTTT
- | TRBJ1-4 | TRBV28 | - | CASSTPVAYEKLFF | TGTGCCAGCAGTACTCCCGTGGCGTATGAAAAACTGTTTTTT
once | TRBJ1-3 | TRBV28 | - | CASSILAGNTIYF | TGTGCCAGCAGTATACTAGCGGGAAACACCATATATTTT
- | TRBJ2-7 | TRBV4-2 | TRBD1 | CASSQDIGQGALKQYF | TGTGCCAGCAGCCAAGATATAGGCCAGGGGGCCCTCAAGCAGTACTTC
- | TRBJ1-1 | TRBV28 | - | CASSLLGLNTEAFF | TGTGCCAGCAGTTTGCTCGGGTTGAACACTGAAGCTTTCTTT
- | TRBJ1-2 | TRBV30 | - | CAWTANSNYGYTF | TGTGCCTGGACCGCGAACTCTAACTATGGCTACACCTTC
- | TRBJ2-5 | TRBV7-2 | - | CASSEQETQYF | TGTGCCAGCAGCGAACAAGAGACCCAGTACTTC
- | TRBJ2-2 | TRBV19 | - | CASSIVQGKAGELFF | TGTGCCAGTAGTATAGTGCAGGGGAAGGCCGGGGAGCTGTTTTTT
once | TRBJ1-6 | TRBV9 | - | CASSVTEAGSPLHF | TGTGCCAGCAGCGTGACAGAGGCTGGGTCACCCCTCCACTTT
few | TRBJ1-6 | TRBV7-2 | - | CASSRQSSYNSPLHF | TGTGCCAGCAGCCGACAGAGCTCCTATAATTCACCCCTCCACTTT
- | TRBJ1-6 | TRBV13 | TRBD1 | CASSRTGTAGNSPLHF | TGTGCCAGCAGCAGGACTGGGACAGCCGGTAATTCACCCCTCCACTTT
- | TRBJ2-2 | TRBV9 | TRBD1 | CASSAPTGVAGELFF | TGTGCCAGCAGCGCACCGACAGGGGTCGCCGGGGAGCTGTTTTTT
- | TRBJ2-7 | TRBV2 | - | CASTMGIGDYEQYF | TGTGCCAGCACCATGGGGATCGGGGACTACGAGCAGTACTTC
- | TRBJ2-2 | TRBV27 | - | CASSLTQGTGELFF | TGTGCCAGCAGTTTAACCCAGGGGACCGGGGAGCTGTTTTTT
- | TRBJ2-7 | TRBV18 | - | CASSPNTGFEQYF | TGTGCCAGCTCACCGAACACAGGGTTCGAGCAGTACTTC
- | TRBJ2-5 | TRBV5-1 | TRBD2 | CASSLDGGGPFKEQYF | TGCGCCAGCAGCTTGGATGGCGGGGGACCATTCAAGGAGCAGTACTTC
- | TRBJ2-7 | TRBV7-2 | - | CASSSIDEQYF | TGTGCCAGCAGCTCGATAGACGAGCAGTACTTC
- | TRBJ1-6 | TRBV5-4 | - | CASSPGTLDRNSPLHF | TGTGCCAGCAGCCCCGGGACACTGGACCGGAATTCACCCCTCCACTTT
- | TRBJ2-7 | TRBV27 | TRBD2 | CASSLRWEGEQYF | TGTGCCAGCAGTTTACGATGGGAGGGCGAGCAGTACTTC
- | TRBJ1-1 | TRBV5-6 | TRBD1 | CASSLAPGQGRDTEAFF | TGTGCCAGCAGCTTGGCCCCGGGACAGGGAAGGGACACTGAAGCTTTCTTT
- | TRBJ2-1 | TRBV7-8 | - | CASSWTRDEQFF | TGTGCCAGCAGCTGGACCAGGGATGAGCAGTTCTTC
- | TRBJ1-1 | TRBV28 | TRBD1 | CASTLSRQGDTEAFF | TGTGCCAGCACCTTGAGTAGACAGGGCGACACTGAAGCTTTCTTT
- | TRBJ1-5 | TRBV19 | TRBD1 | CASNLQGLNGQPQHF | TGTGCCAGTAACCTACAGGGGCTTAACGGTCAGCCCCAGCATTTT
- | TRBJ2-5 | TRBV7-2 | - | CASSLVAGVAETQYF | TGTGCCAGCAGCTTAGTCGCAGGGGTAGCAGAGACCCAGTACTTC
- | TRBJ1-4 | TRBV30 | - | CAWSGKAPGSEKLFF | TGTGCCTGGAGCGGTAAAGCCCCGGGGAGCGAAAAACTGTTTTTT
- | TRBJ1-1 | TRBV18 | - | CASSPSGNTEAFF | TGTGCCAGCTCTCCATCAGGGAACACTGAAGCTTTCTTT
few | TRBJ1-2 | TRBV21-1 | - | CASSTQQGYGYTF | TGTGCCAGCAGCACCCAACAGGGATATGGCTACACCTTC
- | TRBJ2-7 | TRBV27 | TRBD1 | CASSTTGTGNYEQYF | TGTGCCAGCAGTACCACCGGGACAGGGAACTACGAGCAGTACTTC
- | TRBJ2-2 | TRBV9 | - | CASSVTGNTGELFF | TGTGCCAGCAGCGTTACGGGGAACACCGGGGAGCTGTTTTTT